This T cell receptor (beta chain) is drawn from a study of regulatory T cells in long-lasting Graves disease. Overall study context: Graves' patients diagnosed newly had used antithyroid drugs under 3 months. General observations from the study: Persistent disease was characterized by preferential usage of TRBV28, TRBJ1-2 and TRBJ2-5.

Time point meaning: newly diagnosed GD, antithyroid drugs for less than 3 months. Construction of the TCR library relied on RNA isolated from PBMCs. American Thyroid Association guidelines defined Graves' disease diagnosis. The table lists this clonotype with a few counts. The antigen is undetermined. The CDR3 is 16 amino acids. V dropped 4 bases and J dropped 0 bases, with 19 bases sitting between them. CDR1 DFQATT and CDR2 SNEGSKA come from the germline V gene (reference sequence). Sequencing libraries for TCR beta were prepared with iRepertoire HTBI primers and Arm-PCR of CDR3 regions. MiXCR was run by TCRdb on the multiplex PCR reads, yielding one entry per CDR3 protein. The sample lists about 610,000 distinct CDR3 sequences, roughly a sixth occurring once. The sample was also reused in another study, on T cells in Graves' hyperthyroidism and ophthalmopathy.

J is TRBJ2-7 and V is TRBV20-1; D unclear. This sample comprised peripheral blood mononuclear cells (PBMCs), obtained at new diagnosis, from a patient treated with antithyroid drugs. The receptor was derived from a man younger than 30 with Graves disease. The chain's CDR3 is CSAKIPGFRSSYEQYF. The CDR3 DNA reads TGCAGTGCTAAAATCCCCGGGTTCCGAAGCTCCTACGAGCAGTACTTC.